The 22 T cell receptor beta chains presented below share a single source sample, sequenced in a study of CD4 T cells in relation to SARS-CoV-2 and coronaviruses (dated by TCRdb to about 2021). Receptor amplification or capture employed the immunoSEQ multiplex PCR assay. This is the immuneACCESS table as TCRdb keeps it, with only in-frame sequences that have V and J called. A part of the clones is gone; compared with another copy, unresolved V genes explain less than half, and the rest is unexplained. This sample lists roughly 30,000 clones; less than 85% were detected once. Roughly 14% of the sample goes to the ten largest clones. CD4+ T cells from unexposed donors were collected before the COVID-19 pandemic (2011-2018). Following 10 days of culture, the EasySep CD4+ T cell isolation kit was used to isolate CD4+ T cells. Their antigen targets remain unknown. Sequencing was done on a sample of CD4+ T cells from PBMCs, cultured in vitro. The receptors here all came from a human donor in good health.

The gene calls are TRBV6-6 and TRBJ2-5, with D unclear. The CDR3 covers 13 residues. V dropped 2 bases and J dropped 2 bases, with 6 bases sitting between them. Germline loops: CDR1 MNHNY, CDR2 SVGAGI (reference sequence). As DNA, the CDR3 is TGTGCCAGCAGTTACAACTTTCAAGAGACCCAGTACTTC. Protein sequence: CASSYNFQETQYF.

The gene calls are TRBV6-4 and TRBJ2-2; TRBD2 matches 8 bases. Per the germline V gene, CDR1 is MRHNA and CDR2 is SNTAGT. V was pared by 4 bases and J by 1 base, with 8 bases of the junction left unmatched. The CDR3 length is 17 residues. The CDR3 DNA is TGTGCCAGCAGTGTCCATTGGACTAGCCGGAACACCGGGGAGCTGTTTTTT. It is translated as CASSVHWTSRNTGELFF.

The chain joins TRBV28 to TRBJ2-3; 7 bases match TRBD2. Germline V lookup: CDR1 MDHEN, CDR2 SYDVKM. V was clipped by 5 bases and J by 5 bases; unmatched bases: 19. The CDR3 has 18 residues. CDR3 coding DNA: TGTGCCAGCAGTACGGGACGCCTTGGGGCGGGAGTTAGAGATACGCAGTATTTT. Amino acids: CASSTGRLGAGVRDTQYF.

The rearrangement uses TRBV5-1 and TRBJ2-7, with D possibly being TRBD1 (5 bases). The length of the CDR3 is 15 residues. Trimming stripped 2 bases from V and 4 bases from J, with 16 bases between. CDR1 and CDR2 (germline): SGHRS, YFSETQ. CDR3 coding DNA: TGCGCCAGCAGCTTACTCGACAGCTCCAAGTACGAGCAGTACTTC. It yields the protein CASSLLDSSKYEQYF.

CDR3 nucleotide sequence: TGCAGCGTTGAAGTCGCAGGGTCGGGCTTCGATGAGCAGTTCTTC. This encodes CSVEVAGSGFDEQFF. This chain connects TRBV29-1 to TRBJ2-1, with D maybe TRBD1 (5 bases). The V gene lost 1 base and the J gene lost 8 bases, with 18 bases spanning the gap. Germline-derived CDR1 and CDR2 are SQVTM and ANQGSEA. The CDR3 is made up of 15 amino acids.

CDR3 nucleotide sequence: TGCGCCAGCAGCCCCCGTTTAGAGGGAGCGACCGGGGAGCTGTTTTTT. Residues: CASSPRLEGATGELFF. This chain links TRBV5-1 with TRBJ2-2; the D gene is possibly TRBD2 (5 bases). This CDR3 has 16 amino acids. V lost 4 bases and J lost 5, with 18 bases in between. Germline V gene sequence: CDR1 SGHRS, CDR2 YFSETQ.

This clone was observed once. The rearrangement links TRBV7-9 to TRBJ2-1; 7 positions match TRBD2. Unmatched junction bases numbered 6, after V lost 0 bases and J lost 10 bases. This CDR3 region has 14 residues. Germline V gene sequence: CDR1 SEHNR, CDR2 FQNEAQ (reference sequence). The CDR3 is CASSLAGGPREQFF. CDR3 DNA: TGTGCCAGCAGCTTAGCGGGAGGGCCAAGGGAGCAGTTCTTC.

The chain has TRBV9 and TRBJ1-2; D gene unclear. Germline CDR1 is SGDLS and CDR2 is YYNGEE. The V end lost 9 bases, the J end lost 5 bases, and 14 bases lay between the germline ends. The CDR3 is 12 residues long. The CDR3, as DNA: TGTGCCACCTTCCGGGGAGAGTATGGCTACACCTTC. As protein: CATFRGEYGYTF.

The CDR3 loop is CASSQPRGPDTGELFF. For the CDR3, the DNA is TGCGCCAGCAGCCAACCGAGGGGGCCCGACACCGGGGAGCTGTTTTTT. The rearrangement uses TRBV4-1 and TRBJ2-2; 7 positions agree with TRBD1. V lost 2 bases to trimming and J lost 3 bases; unmatched junction nucleotides: 6. CDR3 length equals 16 residues. CDR1 and CDR2 from the germline V gene are MGHRA and YSYEKL.

This chain joins TRBV11-3 and TRBJ2-2, with D possibly matching TRBD2 (6 bases). Germline CDR1 is SGHNT and CDR2 is YENEEA. Trimming shortened V by 1 base and J by 3 bases, and 6 bases separated the two germline ends. This CDR3 has 14 residues. CDR3 in DNA: TGTGCCAGCAGCTTAGGGGGGGACACCGGGGAGCTGTTTTTT. It is translated as CASSLGGDTGELFF.

The chain employs TRBV7-2 and TRBJ2-1; D is uncertain. The CDR3 has 13 residues. The germline V and J ends were trimmed by 9 bases and 7 bases, with 16 bases remaining between them. Germline assignment: CDR1 SGHTA and CDR2 FQGNSA. The CDR3 coding sequence is TGTGCCAGTCAGTTGGGCTCAGAAAATGAGCAGTTCTTC. Amino acid sequence: CASQLGSENEQFF.

The gene calls are TRBV27 and TRBJ2-7; a possible D gene is TRBD1 (6 bases). This CDR3 comprises 16 residues. V was trimmed by 3 bases and J by 2 bases, leaving 17 bases between them. Germline CDR1 is MNHEY and CDR2 is SMNVEV (reference sequence). CDR3 DNA: TGTGCCAGCAGTTTGGTCCAGGGGAAGTCGACCTACGAGCAGTACTTC. Amino acids: CASSLVQGKSTYEQYF.

The gene calls are TRBV7-2 and TRBJ2-7; D perhaps matches TRBD2 (7 bases). Germline V CDR1 and CDR2: SGHTA, FQGNSA. This CDR3 region has 15 residues. The ends were cut back, 5 bases at V and 2 bases at J, with 16 bases in the middle. Here the CDR3 DNA reads TGTGCCAGCAGCCGCGAGGGGGGGCCCCCCTACGAGCAGTACTTC. It yields the protein CASSREGGPPYEQYF.

In its sample, this clone was seen a few times. V usage is TRBV18 and J usage is TRBJ1-2; 8 positions agree with TRBD1. The ends lost 0 bases at V and 6 bases at J; junction bases unmatched: 6. Germline V CDR1 and CDR2: KGHSH, LQKENI. The CDR3 runs 15 residues. The CDR3 region has the DNA TGTGCCAGCTCACCACCGTGGACAGGGAGCGATGGCTACACCTTC. The encoded protein is CASSPPWTGSDGYTF.

The rearrangement uses TRBV9 and TRBJ2-2; TRBD1 matches at 9 bases. CDR1 and CDR2 (germline): SGDLS, YYNGEE. J lost 5 bases, V lost 0 bases, and 8 bases had no gene match. The CDR3 contains 17 residues. CDR3 DNA sequence: TGTGCCAGCAGCGTAGGGGGACAGGGAAGGCCTACCGGGGAGCTGTTTTTT. Protein product: CASSVGGQGRPTGELFF.

This clone was detected only once. V usage is TRBV4-3 and J usage is TRBJ2-5; D not certain. Trimming took off 0 bases at V and 4 bases at J, with 9 bases between the two ends. Looked up from germline, CDR1 is LGHNA and CDR2 is YSLEER. The CDR3 has 14 residues. In DNA form, the CDR3 reads TGCGCCAGCAGCCAAGATAGGGTGGGAGAGACCCAGTACTTC. It encodes CASSQDRVGETQYF.

The chain is built from TRBV7-8 and TRBJ2-2; perhaps TRBD2 as D (6 bases). CDR1 is SGHVS, CDR2 FQNEAQ, per germline. The CDR3 is 14 amino acids. V was pared by 3 bases and J by 5 bases, with 10 bases between. The CDR3 bases are TGTGCCAGCAGCTTGACTAGTTTTACCGGGGAGCTGTTTTTT. Amino acids: CASSLTSFTGELFF.

Only a few counts were recorded for this clone. J is TRBJ1-2 and V is TRBV5-4; weak D call: TRBD1 (5 bases). CDR1 is SGHNT, CDR2 YYREEE, per germline (reference sequence). The CDR3 runs 15 residues. With 1 base removed from V and 0 bases from J, the gap between germline ends came to 10 bases. In DNA, the CDR3 is TGTGCCAGCAGCTTGTTTCTCAGGGCTAACTATGGCTACACCTTC. This encodes CASSLFLRANYGYTF.

The chain recombines TRBV11-2 with TRBJ2-7; possibly TRBD1 or TRBD2 for D (6 bases each). CDR1 is SGHAT and CDR2 is FQNNGV in the germline V gene. The CDR3 contains 15 residues. V lost 7 bases and J lost 0, with 16 bases in between. The CDR3 nucleotides read TGTGCCAGCACCAGGGGCGGGGTTAGCTCCTACGAGCAGTACTTC. It specifies CASTRGGVSSYEQYF.

The rearrangement links TRBV6-6 to TRBJ1-4; D uncertain. V was pared by 6 bases and J by 1 base, with 0 bases between. CDR1 and CDR2 from the germline V gene are MNHNY and SVGAGI (reference sequence). The length of the CDR3 is 11 residues. The chain's CDR3 is CASRTNEKLFF. For the CDR3, the DNA is TGTGCCAGCAGAACTAATGAAAAACTGTTTTTT.

The genes are TRBV7-2 and TRBJ1-1; maybe TRBD1 (6 bases). The CDR3 extends over 12 amino acids. Trimming removed 6 bases at V and 5 bases at J, with 10 bases between. The germline V gene has CDR1 SGHTA and CDR2 FQGNSA. CDR3 bases: TGTGCCAGCAGTCCCAGGGGTACTGAAGCTTTCTTT. Amino acids: CASSPRGTEAFF. The full variable domain, its missing parts supplied by reference TRBV7-2 and TRBJ1-1, is GAGVSQSPSNKVTEKGKDVELRCDPISGHTALYWYRQSLGQGLEFLIYFQGNSAPDKSGLPSDRFSAERTGGSVSTLTIQRTQQEDSAVYLCASSPRGTEAFFGQGTRLTVV.

This chain connects TRBV2 to TRBJ2-2; possibly TRBD2 for D (5 bases). The CDR3 runs 15 residues. Germline loops: CDR1 SNHLY, CDR2 FYNNEI. V was pared by 4 bases and J by 1 base, with 10 bases between. The CDR3 nucleotides read TGTGCCAGCAGTGTTGCGGGTCTGAACACCGGGGAGCTGTTTTTT. Its protein product is CASSVAGLNTGELFF.